This TCR beta chain emerged from a study of PD-1 blockade in classical Hodgkin lymphoma. Findings of the study overall: CD4+ TCR diversity, unlike CD8+, rose significantly by C4D1.

As to this clone: Antigen: not known. One junction end does not reproduce the germline sequence, and a read error may be involved.

Clones were read by immunoSEQ multiplex PCR, and TCRdb kept only the in-frame ones, dropping some. The repertoire holds around 28,000 clones, with around 78% as singletons. The germline gives CDR1 MNHNS, CDR2 SASEGT. This CDR3 spans 16 amino acids. With no exception, relapse followed autologous stem cell transplantation in all patients, and brentuximab vedotin exposure varied. The TCR comes from a human donor with classical Hodgkin lymphoma. V usage is TRBV6-1 and J usage is TRBJ1-5; D may be TRBD1 (5 bases). The specimen comprised peripheral blood mononuclear cells (PBMCs), sampled before the second cycle of nivolumab. CDR3 sequence (DNA): TGTGCCAACAGTAAAGCCCCCGGGACGCCGGACCAGCCCCAGCATTTT. Translated: CANSKAPGTPDQPQHF.